This paragraph covers one T cell receptor beta chain sequence. Sequencing used immunoSEQ multiplex PCR; TCRdb keeps in-frame clones, though not all of them. The repertoire holds 61,000 or so clones, around 82% seen once, with 2% to 2.5% in the top ten. The data stem from a study of OX40 agonist ivuxolimab in advanced cancers. Study overall: Ivuxolimab, an antibody acting as an agonist of OX40 (CD134), was used to treat patients.

The receptor was derived from an adult with an advanced solid tumor such as melanoma, head and neck, liver or kidney cancer. Sequencing was performed on CD4+ or CD8+ T cells sorted from blood, taken in a trial of the OX40 agonist ivuxolimab.

CDR3 sequence: CASSPGLAAEQFF. In DNA, the CDR3 is TGTGCCAGCAGCCCCGGACTAGCGGCAGAGCAGTTCTTC. The chain is built from TRBV7-3 and TRBJ2-1; 10 bases line up with TRBD2. The CDR3 is 13 residues long. Germline V gene data show CDR1 as SGHTA and CDR2 as FQGTGA. The V and J ends lost 5 bases and 10 bases, in that order; junction bases with no gene match: 5.